At least ten counts were recorded for the clone carrying this T cell receptor beta chain. Trimming shortened V by 2 bases and J by 4 bases, and 20 bases separated the two germline ends. The CDR3 sequence is 17 residues long. The germline CDR1 and CDR2 sequences are MNHEY and SVGEGT. This sample is part of a study of T cells in Graves' hyperthyroidism and ophthalmopathy. The CDR3 regions of TCR beta were amplified from RNA transcripts. First-round RT-PCR of the TCR CDR3 relied on the HTBI primer set. TCRdb redid the calling of the multiplex PCR reads with MiXCR, one entry per CDR3 protein. The data show fewer than 450,000 distinct CDR3 sequences, about a sixth seen once.

The clonotype originates from a woman in her thirties with Graves' hyperthyroidism that later progressed to Graves' ophthalmopathy. The J gene is TRBJ1-2, the V gene TRBV6-2 or TRBV6-3; TRBD1 is a possible D gene (6 bases). What was sequenced was blood. CDR3: CASSYDLGQTLGYGYTF. The CDR3 coding sequence is TGTGCCAGCAGTTACGATTTAGGACAGACCCTTGGCTATGGCTACACCTTC.